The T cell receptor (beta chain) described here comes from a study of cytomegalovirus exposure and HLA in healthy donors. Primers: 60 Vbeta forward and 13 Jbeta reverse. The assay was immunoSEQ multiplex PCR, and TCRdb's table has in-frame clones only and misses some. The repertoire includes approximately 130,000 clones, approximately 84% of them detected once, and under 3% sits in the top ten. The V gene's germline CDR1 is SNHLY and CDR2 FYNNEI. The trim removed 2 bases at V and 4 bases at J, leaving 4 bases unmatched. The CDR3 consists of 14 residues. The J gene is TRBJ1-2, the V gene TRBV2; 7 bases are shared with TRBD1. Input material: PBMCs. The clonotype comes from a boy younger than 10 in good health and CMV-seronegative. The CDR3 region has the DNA TGTGCCAGCAGTGAACTAGGGGGCGGCTATGGCTACACCTTC. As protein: CASSELGGGYGYTF.